This T cell receptor (beta chain) derives from a study of memory CD4+ T cells and cytomegalovirus serostatus. Study context: Healthy Belgian adult donors included about nine CMV-positive and 24 CMV-negative people.

Sequenced by immunoSEQ multiplex PCR; TCRdb stores in-frame clones only, minus some. The repertoire includes 35,000 to 50,000 clones, over 70% of them detected once, and roughly 0.5% sits in the top ten. The sort gate was single viable CD3+CD4+CD8-CD45RO+ cells for memory CD4+ T cells. Study observations and caveats: The CMV-associated TCR signature appears largely within the CD4+ memory repertoire. 67 of 164 known CMV-associated TCRbeta sequences appeared in CD4+ memory.

A remark on this clone: Its target is unknown.

Germline lookup yields CDR1 LNHDA and CDR2 SQIVND (reference sequence). The V gene end was trimmed by 6 bases and the J gene end by 0 bases; junction bases not matched to a gene: 3. The CDR3 totals 14 residues. The sample consisted of memory CD4+ T cells from blood. The receptor comes from an adult in good health and CMV-seronegative. V and J are TRBV19 and TRBJ1-2; 8 nucleotides align to TRBD1. Written as DNA, the CDR3 is TGTGCCAGTAGACGGGACAGGACTAACTATGGCTACACCTTC. Translation gives CASRRDRTNYGYTF.